These 22 T cell receptor beta chains share one sample of origin, sequenced in a study of blood T cell repertoires in COVID-19. The repertoire was sequenced with immunoSEQ multiplex PCR; TCRdb's copy has only in-frame clones and lacks some. This table has 240,000 or so clones, around 85% appearing once. Source material: peripheral blood. The receptors here all came from a man between 60 and 75 years old with acute or convalescent COVID-19.

The chain has TRBV27 and TRBJ2-1; perhaps TRBD1 as D (5 bases). Between the trimmed V and J ends, which lost 3 bases and 3 bases, there was a span of 12 bases. The CDR3 consists of 15 residues. Germline V gives CDR1 MNHEY, CDR2 SMNVEV (reference sequence). CDR3 nucleotides: TGTGCCAGCAGTTTTGACCCAGGGCTCTACAATGAGCAGTTCTTC. Protein: CASSFDPGLYNEQFF.

The V call is TRBV10-2, the J call TRBJ2-3, with 10 bases lining up with TRBD2. Germline-derived CDR1 and CDR2 are WSHSY and SAAADI. CDR3 size: 16 residues. V lost 2 bases to trimming and J lost 8 bases; unmatched junction nucleotides: 10. CDR3 loop: CASSEITSGNFGTQYF. The CDR3 DNA sequence: TGCGCCAGCAGTGAGATAACTAGCGGGAATTTTGGTACGCAGTATTTT.

V is TRBV5-6 and J is TRBJ2-1, with 9 bases matching TRBD2. The trim removed 0 bases at V and 3 bases at J, leaving 4 bases unmatched. The CDR3 is 16 residues long. CDR1 is SGHDT and CDR2 is YYEEEE in the germline V gene. The CDR3 bases are TGTGCCAGCAGCTTGGTAGCGGGAGCCAGCTACAATGAGCAGTTCTTC. Amino acid sequence: CASSLVAGASYNEQFF.

V and J are TRBV5-1 and TRBJ2-1; 13 bases map to TRBD2. J was trimmed by 8 bases and V by 0 bases; bases with no gene match: 5. The germline CDR1 and CDR2 sequences are SGHRS and YFSETQ. The CDR3 loop spans 16 amino acids. The chain's CDR3 is CASSLETSGRSDEQFF. DNA for the CDR3: TGCGCCAGCAGCTTGGAGACTAGCGGGAGGTCGGATGAGCAGTTCTTC.

The chain's CDR3 is CASSYAGRRMDTGELFF. CDR3 DNA sequence: TGTGCCAGCAGCTATGCGGGCCGCCGAATGGACACCGGGGAGCTGTTTTTT. V gene TRBV21-1 combines with J gene TRBJ2-2; TRBD2 is the table's D call, not checked against the DNA. TRBV21-1 is described as a pseudogene. There are 17 residues in the CDR3.

The rearrangement uses TRBV6-4 and TRBJ2-3; TRBD1 is a possible D gene (7 bases). This CDR3 spans 14 amino acids. Trimming left V 5 bases short and J 2 bases short, with 11 bases between. Germline CDR1 and CDR2: MRHNA and SNTAGT. CDR3 sequence: CASSSGGHTDTQYF. CDR3 DNA sequence: TGTGCCAGCAGTTCAGGGGGGCACACAGATACGCAGTATTTT.

This chain uses TRBV7-3 with TRBJ2-3; 11 bases agree with TRBD2. The ends lost 2 bases at V and 5 bases at J; junction bases unmatched: 12. The length of the CDR3 is 18 residues. CDR1 is SGHTA and CDR2 is FQGTGA in the germline V gene. Written as DNA, the CDR3 is TGTGCCAGCAGCTTAGTGGCGACGGGACTAGCGGCCGTAGATACGCAGTATTTT. As protein: CASSLVATGLAAVDTQYF. Full variable domain (rest looked up from reference TRBV7-3 and TRBJ2-3): GAGVSQTPSNKVTEKGKYVELRCDPISGHTALYWYRQSLGQGPEFLIYFQGTGAADDSGLPNDRFFAVRPEGSVSTLKIQRTERGDSAVYLCASSLVATGLAAVDTQYFGPGTRLTVL.

V and J are TRBV6-4 and TRBJ2-2; possible D gene TRBD2, 5 bases. CDR1 is MRHNA, CDR2 SNTAGT, per germline. The V gene lost 0 bases and the J gene lost 2 bases, with 10 bases spanning the gap. This CDR3 contains 16 residues. In DNA, the CDR3 is TGTGCCAGCAGTGACTCTTTCGGGGAAAACACCGGGGAGCTGTTTTTT. Its protein product is CASSDSFGENTGELFF.

The CDR3 sequence: CAWSQGSYYGYTF. CDR3 DNA sequence: TGTGCCTGGAGCCAGGGGAGCTACTATGGCTACACCTTC. The chain joins TRBV30 to TRBJ1-2, with a tentative D call TRBD1 (6 bases). This CDR3 comprises 13 residues. The V and J ends lost 3 bases and 3 bases respectively, with 11 bases between them. Germline CDR1 is GTSNPN and CDR2 is SVGIG (reference sequence).

The chain has TRBV9 and TRBJ2-1, with 7 bases lining up with TRBD2. V trimming: 0 bases; J trimming: 2 bases; junction bases outside the gene matches: 2. The germline CDR1 and CDR2 sequences are SGDLS and YYNGEE. CDR3 size: 15 residues. The CDR3 reads CASSVATSAYNEQFF. CDR3 nucleotide sequence: TGTGCCAGCAGCGTAGCCACTAGCGCCTACAATGAGCAGTTCTTC.

This clone was seen once. Written as DNA, the CDR3 is TGTGCCAGCAGCTTGTTAAGCCAGGGGGGTTCCTACGAGCAGTACTTC. Amino acids: CASSLLSQGGSYEQYF. The rearrangement uses TRBV5-5 and TRBJ2-7; the D gene is possibly TRBD1 (7 bases). Trimming took 1 base from V and 1 from J, leaving 15 bases between them. Germline lookup yields CDR1 SGHKS and CDR2 YYEKEE (reference sequence). There are 16 residues in the CDR3.

The rearrangement joins TRBV7-2 to TRBJ2-7, with 10 bases fitting TRBD1. The germline gives CDR1 SGHTA, CDR2 FQGNSA. The CDR3 is 15 amino acids. V shed 1 base and J 5 bases; nucleotides not matched to a gene: 5. In DNA, the CDR3 is TGTGCCAGCAGCTTAGTTGGGACAGGGGTCCACGAGCAGTACTTC. The encoded protein is CASSLVGTGVHEQYF.

In DNA form, the CDR3 reads TGTGCCAGCAGCCAGCGGAGGACAGCAAATTCACCCCTCCACTTT. Amino acids: CASSQRRTANSPLHF. The chain has TRBV4-2 and TRBJ1-6, with TRBD1 as a possible D gene (6 bases). This CDR3 region has 15 residues. Per germline, CDR1 LGHNA and CDR2 YNFKEQ. V lost 3 bases and J 7 bases, leaving 13 bases between the germline ends.

This chain connects TRBV24-1 to TRBJ2-2; TRBD1 might be the D (6 bases). The germline V and J ends were trimmed by 5 bases and 5 bases, with 14 bases remaining between them. The CDR3 has 15 amino acids. Looked up from germline, CDR1 is KGHDR and CDR2 is SFDVKD. The CDR3 bases are TGTGCCACCAGTGTACAGGGTCGTGATACCGGGGAGCTGTTTTTT. Its translation is CATSVQGRDTGELFF.

The chain links TRBV7-9 to TRBJ1-6; D is perhaps TRBD1 (6 bases). Trimming took off 1 base at V and 5 bases at J, with 9 bases between the two ends. CDR3 length equals 15 residues. Germline CDR1 SEHNR, CDR2 FQNEAQ (reference sequence). In DNA form, the CDR3 reads TGTGCCAGCAGCTTAGGATCAGGGGATAATTCACCCCTCCACTTT. The encoded protein is CASSLGSGDNSPLHF. The full variable domain, its missing parts supplied by reference TRBV7-9 and TRBJ1-6, is DTGVSQNPRHKITKRGQNVTFRCDPISEHNRLYWYRQTLGQGPEFLTYFQNEAQLEKSRLLSDRFSAERPKGSFSTLEIQRTEQGDSAMYLCASSLGSGDNSPLHFGNGTRLTVT.

This rearrangement joins TRBV28 to TRBJ2-4; the match to TRBD1 covers 7 bases. The V and J ends lost 6 bases and 15 bases, in that order; junction bases with no gene match: 8. The CDR3 length is 11 residues. Germline lookup yields CDR1 MDHEN and CDR2 SYDVKM. The CDR3 here is CASRRTGVPYF. In DNA form, the CDR3 reads TGTGCCAGCAGGAGAACAGGGGTTCCGTACTTC.

The rearrangement links TRBV7-3 to TRBJ2-1; 8 positions agree with TRBD2. The V segment lost 5 bases and the J segment 5 bases; nucleotides outside the gene matches: 5. The CDR3 has 14 amino acids. CDR1 SGHTA and CDR2 FQGTGA come from the germline V gene. The CDR3 here is CASSTSGSNNEQFF. The CDR3 region has the DNA TGTGCCAGCAGCACTAGCGGTTCAAACAATGAGCAGTTCTTC.

The table lists this clone with a count of one. The germline gene is not matched at one end of the junction; a read error may be the cause. V gene TRBV12-3 or TRBV12-4 combines with J gene TRBJ2-1; 7 bases align to TRBD2. The CDR3 sequence is 13 residues long. The CDR3 DNA follows: TGTGCCAGCAGTCTAGCGGAGAACAATGAGCAGTTCTTC. It yields the protein CASSLAENNEQFF.

V usage is TRBV7-9 and J usage is TRBJ1-2; D gene ambiguous. Germline V gene sequence: CDR1 SEHNR, CDR2 FQNEAQ (reference sequence). Trimming took 4 bases from V and 4 from J, leaving 19 bases between them. The CDR3 consists of 16 residues. CDR3 amino acids: CASSSPFRVNLYGYTF. The DNA for the CDR3 is TGTGCCAGCAGCTCGCCATTCCGGGTTAATCTCTATGGCTACACCTTC.

The chain links TRBV5-1 to TRBJ2-3; 13 positions match TRBD2. Germline CDR1 SGHRS, CDR2 YFSETQ. Trimming took 2 bases from V and 2 from J; bases not matched to a gene: 2. The CDR3 sequence is 16 residues long. DNA for the CDR3: TGCGCCAGCAGCTTCGGGACTAGCGGGACCACAGATACGCAGTATTTT. It specifies CASSFGTSGTTDTQYF.

This rearrangement joins TRBV9 to TRBJ2-7; 7 nucleotides line up with TRBD2. V lost 3 bases and J lost 6; bases outside the gene matches: 9. The CDR3 runs to 14 residues. The germline gives CDR1 SGDLS, CDR2 YYNGEE. In DNA form, the CDR3 reads TGTGCCAGCAGCGGGCTAGCGGAATCTGGCGAGCAGTACTTC. It specifies CASSGLAESGEQYF.

This chain joins TRBV6-2 or TRBV6-3 and TRBJ1-2; D perhaps matches TRBD1 (5 bases). Trimming pared 4 bases from V and 8 bases from J, leaving 14 bases between. The CDR3 has 13 amino acids. Germline CDR1 and CDR2: MNHEY and SVGEGT. CDR3 amino acids: CASSWGAAQGYTF. The DNA of the CDR3 is TGTGCCAGCAGTTGGGGCGCGGCGCAGGGCTACACCTTC.